The 2 T cell receptor beta chains below all came from one sample that was sequenced in a study of T cells in localized non-small cell lung cancer. Clones were sequenced by immunoSEQ multiplex PCR, and TCRdb holds only the in-frame ones, with some missing. The table shows tens of thousands of clones, with approximately 93% occurring only once. The sample here was peripheral blood, taken before any cancer treatment. These receptors came from a man aged 35 to 69 with stage I lung adenocarcinoma.

V and J are TRBV7-9 and TRBJ2-1; 10 bases map to TRBD1. Germline V CDR1 and CDR2: SEHNR, FQNEAQ (reference sequence). The CDR3 is made up of 14 amino acids. J lost 8 bases, V lost 4 bases, and 5 bases had no gene match. CDR3 coding DNA: TGTGCCAGCAGCTCCTCCGGGACAGGGGATGAGCAGTTCTTC. This translates into CASSSSGTGDEQFF.

This clone turned up a few times. The chain couples TRBV11-3 to TRBJ2-7; 11 nucleotides align to TRBD1. V lost 0 bases to trimming and J lost 5 bases; unmatched junction nucleotides: 3. CDR1 and CDR2 (germline): SGHNT, YENEEA. The CDR3 sequence is 15 residues long. The DNA for the CDR3 is TGTGCCAGCAGCTTAGAGTGGACAGGGGGCAACGAGCAGTACTTC. Its translation is CASSLEWTGGNEQYF.